The rows below give T cell receptor beta chains drawn from one sample of a study of CDR3 diversity in severe acne. TCRdb fed the PCR reads into MiXCR, producing one record per CDR3 protein. Seen here are around 83,000 distinct CDR3 sequences, about 49% observed once, and the top ten hold around a tenth. Sequencing input: blood. The receptors stem from a male donor with severe acne vulgaris. The CDR3 runs from the conserved cysteine through the conserved F or W. The D gene is left open where the match is weak. Clone size is stated in some rows and not others, as once, few, many or a class when expanded.

v_call: TRBV25-1; clone_size: -; cdr3_length: 13; d_call: -; j_call: TRBJ1-2; cdr3_nt: TGTGCCAGCAGTGAAGGCAGGGGTGGAGGCTACACCTTC; cdr3_aa: CASSEGRGGGYTF
v_call: TRBV5-1; clone_size: -; cdr3_length: 14; d_call: TRBD1; j_call: TRBJ2-5; cdr3_nt: TGCGCCAGCAGCTCCGGGACAGCTAAAGAGACCCAGTACTTC; cdr3_aa: CASSSGTAKETQYF
v_call: TRBV7-8; clone_size: medium-sized; cdr3_length: 12; d_call: -; j_call: TRBJ2-7; cdr3_nt: TGTGCCAGCAGCTTAAATAGGTACGAGCAGTACTTC; cdr3_aa: CASSLNRYEQYF
v_call: TRBV2; clone_size: -; cdr3_length: 16; d_call: -; j_call: TRBJ1-5; cdr3_nt: TGTGCCAGCAGTGAAGCTCTAGATTATAGCAATCAGCCCCAGCATTTT; cdr3_aa: CASSEALDYSNQPQHF
v_call: TRBV13; clone_size: -; cdr3_length: 16; d_call: TRBD1; j_call: TRBJ2-5; cdr3_nt: TGTGCCAGCAGCTTCCCTAAGACAGGGGGCCTGGAGACCCAGTACTTC; cdr3_aa: CASSFPKTGGLETQYF
v_call: TRBV28; clone_size: -; cdr3_length: 12; d_call: -; j_call: TRBJ1-5; cdr3_nt: TGTGCCAGCAGTTTATCGTGGCAGCCCCAGCATTTT; cdr3_aa: CASSLSWQPQHF
v_call: TRBV19; clone_size: many; cdr3_length: 13; d_call: -; j_call: TRBJ2-7; cdr3_nt: TGTGCCAGTAGCGGAGCCCGCCCCACCCAGCAGTACTTC; cdr3_aa: CASSGARPTQQYF
v_call: TRBV5-1; clone_size: -; cdr3_length: 14; d_call: -; j_call: TRBJ2-7; cdr3_nt: TGCGCCAGCAGCTTGGGCGACGGTTCCTACGAGCAGTACTTC; cdr3_aa: CASSLGDGSYEQYF
v_call: TRBV9; clone_size: -; cdr3_length: 14; d_call: TRBD1; j_call: TRBJ1-1; cdr3_nt: TGTGCCACCCGGACAGGGGCCCCTCACACTGAAGCTTTCTTT; cdr3_aa: CATRTGAPHTEAFF
v_call: TRBV5-1; clone_size: -; cdr3_length: 15; d_call: -; j_call: TRBJ1-5; cdr3_nt: TGCGCCAGCAGCTTGGGCGGACAATACAATCAGCCCCAGCATTTT; cdr3_aa: CASSLGGQYNQPQHF
v_call: TRBV9; clone_size: -; cdr3_length: 14; d_call: -; j_call: TRBJ2-7; cdr3_nt: TGTGCCAGCAGCCAAGATCGGACCTCCTACGAGCAGTACTTC; cdr3_aa: CASSQDRTSYEQYF
v_call: TRBV7-9; clone_size: -; cdr3_length: 14; d_call: -; j_call: TRBJ2-7; cdr3_nt: TGTGCCAGCAGCTTACCTGTGGACGGCTACGAGCAGTACTTC; cdr3_aa: CASSLPVDGYEQYF
v_call: TRBV15; clone_size: many; cdr3_length: 17; d_call: -; j_call: TRBJ2-1; cdr3_nt: TGTGCCACCAGCAGAGATAAGGGCTTACTCTCCTACAATGAGCAGTTCTTC; cdr3_aa: CATSRDKGLLSYNEQFF
v_call: TRBV15; clone_size: -; cdr3_length: 13; d_call: TRBD1; j_call: TRBJ1-5; cdr3_nt: TGTGCCACTTCAGGGGGAATCAATCAGCCCCAGCATTTT; cdr3_aa: CATSGGINQPQHF
v_call: TRBV20-1; clone_size: -; cdr3_length: 13; d_call: -; j_call: TRBJ2-5; cdr3_nt: TGCAGTGCTAGGGTTTTCGAAACGGAGGGCCAGTACTTC; cdr3_aa: CSARVFETEGQYF
v_call: TRBV29-1; clone_size: medium-sized; cdr3_length: 13; d_call: -; j_call: TRBJ2-1; cdr3_nt: TGCAGCGTTGAGAGGGCCCAGGTGGATGAGCAGTTCTTC; cdr3_aa: CSVERAQVDEQFF
v_call: TRBV20-1; clone_size: medium-sized; cdr3_length: 13; d_call: -; j_call: TRBJ2-3; cdr3_nt: TGCAGTGCTACGGCAGGGGGCACAGATACGCAGTATTTT; cdr3_aa: CSATAGGTDTQYF
v_call: TRBV20-1; clone_size: medium-sized; cdr3_length: 13; d_call: -; j_call: TRBJ1-2; cdr3_nt: TGCAGTGTACCGGACGGCGAAAACTATGGCTACACCTTC; cdr3_aa: CSVPDGENYGYTF
v_call: TRBV25-1; clone_size: -; cdr3_length: 11; d_call: -; j_call: TRBJ2-1; cdr3_nt: TGTGCCAGCAGTGAAGGGACCCAGCAGTTCTTC; cdr3_aa: CASSEGTQQFF
v_call: TRBV25-1; clone_size: -; cdr3_length: 13; d_call: -; j_call: TRBJ1-2; cdr3_nt: TGTGCCAGCAGTTTTCAGACTAACTATGGCTACACCTTC; cdr3_aa: CASSFQTNYGYTF
v_call: TRBV6-5; clone_size: once; cdr3_length: 15; d_call: -; j_call: TRBJ1-2; cdr3_nt: TGTGCCAGCAGTCCACGCGTCCCAGGGTTGTATGGCTACACCTTC; cdr3_aa: CASSPRVPGLYGYTF
v_call: TRBV5-1; clone_size: few; cdr3_length: 13; d_call: -; j_call: TRBJ1-1; cdr3_nt: TGCGCCAGCAGCTTCCAGGGGAACCCTGAAGCTTTCTTT; cdr3_aa: CASSFQGNPEAFF